These T cell receptor beta chains were read from a single sample in a study of T cells in Graves' hyperthyroidism and ophthalmopathy. TCRdb re-called the multiplex PCR reads through MiXCR, storing one row per CDR3 protein. The table includes 200,000 to 250,000 distinct CDR3 sequences, approximately 17% detected once. The material sequenced was blood. The receptors were sampled from a man aged 50-59 years with Graves' hyperthyroidism. Each CDR3 is given without its conserved first and last residue.

v_call cdr3_aa
TRBV20-1 SARCFYT
TRBV6-2/TRBV6-3 ASSYSDPTREGSTGELF
TRBV28 ASSLDRETSYNEQF
TRBV28 ASSEPGQGTDEQY
TRBV10-3 AISESKGGNQPQH
TRBV5-8 ASSPWRRMNTEAF
TRBV5-1 ASSFTGVAGNEQF
TRBV20-1 SASRGQLQETQY
TRBV4-2 ASSQEVPSVETQY
TRBV4-2 ASSQEQGQENSPLH
TRBV7-9 ASSFGTANNEQY
TRBV12-5 ASGLSRDEQY
TRBV5-5 ASSLYDEGAQPQH
TRBV19 ASSIEASRVNEQF
TRBV13 ASSLGRFYGYT
TRBV5-1 ASTWGASGANVLT
TRBV30 AWWGFNTGELF
TRBV7-8 ASSLGRARRGEQY
TRBV7-3 ASSLFLGYYGYT
TRBV12-3/TRBV12-4 ASSATGRRNDTQY
TRBV20-1 SARDYYEQY
TRBV28 ASRTSGSLDTQY
TRBV27 ASSTNRGPHNEQF
TRBV15 ATSRGQGDTDTQY
TRBV9 ASRPTDRGSSYNEQF
TRBV7-3 ASSLTVESDTQY
TRBV6-1 ASSENPSAGRKAF
TRBV4-2 ASSDLWAITGELF
TRBV7-9 ASSFQLYEQY
TRBV3-1 ASSRRDRGSYT
TRBV2 ASSEGGPPSGAF
TRBV6-1 ASSESMSYEQY
TRBV7-3 ASSPGTSGANEQF
TRBV7-2 ASSRAGSETQY
TRBV11-3 ASTSGGISYNEQF
TRBV5-1 ASAPGVEGNTIY